This TCR beta chain is from a study of blood T cell repertoires in COVID-19. Produced via immunoSEQ multiplex PCR; TCRdb's table is partial and in-frame only. There are about 270,000 clones in the sample; approximately 89% occur only once, and approximately 3% lies in the top ten. Participant-reported clinical history was the basis for cohort assignment. V was clipped by 4 bases and J by 4 bases, with 7 bases between them. The germline CDR1 and CDR2 sequences are WSHSY and SAAADI. CDR3 length: 12 amino acids. Sequenced: PBMCs or T cells enriched from blood (not recorded which). J is TRBJ1-1 and V is TRBV10-2; D not resolved. The source is a man aged 35 to 55 who had been exposed to COVID-19. CDR3 in DNA: TGCGCCAGCAGTGTGGCGGGCACTGAAGCTTTCTTT. It codes for CASSVAGTEAFF.